This record concerns one TCR beta chain sequence. Its specific antigen is unknown. Base qualities are missing; no much larger clone stands one base away. The data are from a study of blood T cell repertoires in COVID-19 (dated by TCRdb to the early 2020s). For the wider study: Samples covering the acute and convalescent phases of COVID-19 were provided by collaborators in the United States, Italy and Spain. Where available, HLA class I and class II types were taken from metadata supplied by the sample provider and were not determined by assay-based typing. The prospective study material was composed of cDNA or gDNA derived from T cells, B-cell-depleted T cells, or PBMCs. Nearly every sample came with metadata listing a de-identified subject ID, COVID-19 status, age in years and sex. The dataset comprised deeply sampled blood TCRbeta repertoires from subjects exposed to, actively infected with, or recovered from COVID-19. The samples were drawn from two sources: the first 160 participants of the ongoing ImmuneRACE study, and approximately 1,300 subjects contributed by 6 global collaborators. The repertoires were released in a freely available public database meant as a resource for research on the immune response to SARS-CoV-2.

On the study overall, not on this receptor specifically: Clinical and demographic metadata were provided uncurated, with the amount varying by source and participant.

Participants in the prospective study were aged about 18 to 95 years, lived in 20 to 30 United States geographic areas, and enrolled through a virtual design. In the prospective study, cohorts were assigned on the basis of participant-reported clinical history obtained from a screening survey and a study questionnaire. For ImmuneRACE Cohort 3, a participant was defined as recovered based on two consecutive negative NP/OP PCR tests, clearance by a healthcare professional, or resolution of symptoms. In the prospective study, whole blood, serum and a nasopharyngeal or oropharyngeal swab were collected from each participant by mobile phlebotomists. Additional blood draws and questionnaires over an approximately two-month period could optionally be provided by prospective study participants. Prospective study blood samples were shipped either frozen or at room temperature before DNA extraction. TCRbeta CDR3 regions were amplified from genomic DNA by means of the immunoSEQ Assay, a bias-controlled multiplex PCR. In the original analysis: Within the assay, amplification of reference gene primers was used to estimate how many nucleated cells each sample contained. Sequence reads were collapsed and filtered to measure the absolute abundance of every unique TCRbeta CDR3 rearrangement. Productive Simpson clonality was computed per sample as the square root of Simpson's diversity index over productive rearrangements. TCRdb obtained this table from immuneACCESS and retained in-frame rearrangements with V and J assigned. These tables miss some clones; where compared with another copy, unresolved V genes account for less than half of the shortfall, and the remainder is unexplained. Clone size and the V and J calls come from that table; the DNA yielded D and trimming. The sample records a few hundred thousand clones, about 90% of which are singletons. Together, the top ten hold around 5% of the sample.

V is trimmed back by 0 bases and J by 6 bases, and the junction contains 8 bases that no gene match accounts for. The CDR3 has 17 amino acids, counting the end cysteine and phenylalanine. The DNA shown is the 51-base CDR3, in frame from base 1. For CDR1 and CDR2, the germline V gene lists LGHNA and YNFKEQ. In this chain, TRBV4-2 is recombined with TRBJ2-2; TRBD1 aligns with 9 central bases. Specimen: PBMCs or T cells enriched from blood (not recorded which). The TCR sequence derives from a man aged 25-45 years who had recovered from COVID-19. The sequenced DNA is TGTGCCAGCAGCCAAGAGTCCCCGAGACAGGGGGCCGGGGAGCTGTTTTTT. It is translated as CASSQESPRQGAGELFF.